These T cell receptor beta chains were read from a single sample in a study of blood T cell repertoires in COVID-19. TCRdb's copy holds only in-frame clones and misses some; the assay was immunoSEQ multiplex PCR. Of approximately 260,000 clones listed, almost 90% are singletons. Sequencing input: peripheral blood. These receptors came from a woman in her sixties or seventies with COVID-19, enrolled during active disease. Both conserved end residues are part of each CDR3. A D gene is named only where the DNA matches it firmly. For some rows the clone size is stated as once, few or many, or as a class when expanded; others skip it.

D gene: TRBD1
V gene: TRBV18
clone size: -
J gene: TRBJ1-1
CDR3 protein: CASSPFTSGTANTEAFF
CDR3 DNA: TGTGCCAGCTCACCATTTACTTCCGGGACAGCGAACACTGAAGCTTTCTTT

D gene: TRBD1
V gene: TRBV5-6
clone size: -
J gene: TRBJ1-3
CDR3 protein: CASTSVRDSHSSGNTIYF
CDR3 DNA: TGTGCCAGCACCTCCGTGAGGGACAGCCATTCCTCTGGAAACACCATATATTTT

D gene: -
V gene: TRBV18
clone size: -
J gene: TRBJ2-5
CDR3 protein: CASSPSEGTQYF
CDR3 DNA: TGTGCCAGCTCACCATCGGAGGGGACCCAGTACTTC

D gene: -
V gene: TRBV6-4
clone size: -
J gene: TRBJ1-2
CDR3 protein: CASTAQPGALYGYTF
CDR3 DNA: TGTGCCAGCACCGCCCAACCAGGGGCGTTATATGGCTACACCTTC

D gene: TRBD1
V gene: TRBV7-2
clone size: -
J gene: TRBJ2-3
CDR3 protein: CASSSPRGGRRTDTQYF
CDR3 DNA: TGTGCCAGCAGCTCCCCGAGAGGGGGCCGCCGCACAGATACGCAGTATTTT

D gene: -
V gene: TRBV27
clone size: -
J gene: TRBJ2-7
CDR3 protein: CASSLSIFPGEYEQYF
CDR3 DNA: TGTGCCAGCAGTTTATCGATCTTCCCAGGGGAGTACGAGCAGTACTTC

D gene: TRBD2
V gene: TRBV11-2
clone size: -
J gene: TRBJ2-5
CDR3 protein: CASSPLAGGQETQYF
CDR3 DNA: TGTGCCAGCAGCCCACTAGCGGGGGGACAAGAGACCCAGTACTTC

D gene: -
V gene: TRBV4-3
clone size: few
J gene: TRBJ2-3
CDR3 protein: CASSYWTERTDTQYF
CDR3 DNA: TGCGCCAGCAGCTATTGGACAGAGCGCACAGATACGCAGTATTTT

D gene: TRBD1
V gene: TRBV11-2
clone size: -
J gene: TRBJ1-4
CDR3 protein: CASSSTGRNEKLFF
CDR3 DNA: TGTGCCAGCAGCTCGACAGGGAGAAACGAAAAACTGTTTTTT

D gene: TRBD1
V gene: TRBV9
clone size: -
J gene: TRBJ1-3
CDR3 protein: CASSAQGQKVSGNTIYF
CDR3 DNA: TGTGCCAGCAGCGCCCAGGGACAGAAGGTTTCGGGAAACACCATATATTTT

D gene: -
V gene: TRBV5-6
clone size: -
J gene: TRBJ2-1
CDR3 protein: CASSLAQGNYNEQFF
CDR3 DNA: TGTGCCAGCAGCTTGGCTCAGGGCAACTACAATGAGCAGTTCTTC

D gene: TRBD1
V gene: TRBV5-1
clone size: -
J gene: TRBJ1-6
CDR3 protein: CASSLEGQGARPLHF
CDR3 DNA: TGCGCCAGCAGCTTGGAGGGACAGGGGGCCAGGCCCCTCCACTTT

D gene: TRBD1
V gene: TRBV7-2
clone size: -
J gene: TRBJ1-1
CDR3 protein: CASSLGLGGLDTEAFF
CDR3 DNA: TGTGCCAGCAGCTTAGGGTTAGGGGGCCTGGACACTGAAGCTTTCTTT

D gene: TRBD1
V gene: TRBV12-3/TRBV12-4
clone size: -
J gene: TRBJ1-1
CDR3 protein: CASSSAGGTEAFF
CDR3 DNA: TGTGCCAGCAGTTCGGCAGGGGGCACTGAAGCTTTCTTT

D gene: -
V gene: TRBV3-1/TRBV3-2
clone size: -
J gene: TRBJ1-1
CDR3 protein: CASSQGRDTEAFF
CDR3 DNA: TGTGCCAGCAGCCAAGGCAGGGACACTGAAGCTTTCTTT

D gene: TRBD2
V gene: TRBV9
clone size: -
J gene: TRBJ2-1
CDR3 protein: CASSGVIPGLAFDNEQFF
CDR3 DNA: TGTGCCAGCAGCGGGGTAATTCCGGGACTAGCGTTCGACAATGAGCAGTTCTTC

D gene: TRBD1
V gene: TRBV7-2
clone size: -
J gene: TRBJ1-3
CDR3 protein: CASSLGRTGAGNTIYF
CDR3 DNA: TGTGCCAGCAGCTTAGGCCGGACAGGGGCTGGAAACACCATATATTTT

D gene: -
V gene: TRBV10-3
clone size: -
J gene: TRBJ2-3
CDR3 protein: CAISEGQTQYF
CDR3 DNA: TGTGCCATCAGTGAGGGGCAGACGCAGTATTTT

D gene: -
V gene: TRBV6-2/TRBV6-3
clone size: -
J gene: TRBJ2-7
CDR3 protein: CASSALGQHYEQYF
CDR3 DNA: TGTGCCAGCAGCGCCTTGGGACAACACTACGAGCAGTACTTC

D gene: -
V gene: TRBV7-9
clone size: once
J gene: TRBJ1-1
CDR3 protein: CASLMGGGVNTEAFF
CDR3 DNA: TGTGCCAGCTTAATGGGGGGAGGGGTGAACACTGAAGCTTTCTTT

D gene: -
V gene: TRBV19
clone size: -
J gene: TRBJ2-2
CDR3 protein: CASRLRGNTGELFF
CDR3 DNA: TGTGCCAGTAGATTGCGGGGGAACACCGGGGAGCTGTTTTTT

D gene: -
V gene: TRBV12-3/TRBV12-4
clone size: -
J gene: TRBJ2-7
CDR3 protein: CASTRTGGEQYF
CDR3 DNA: TGTGCCAGCACCCGGACGGGCGGGGAGCAGTACTTC

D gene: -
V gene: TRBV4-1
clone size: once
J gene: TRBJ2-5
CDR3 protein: CASSQDPGYQETQYF
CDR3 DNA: TGCGCCAGCAGCCAAGACCCAGGTTATCAAGAGACCCAGTACTTC

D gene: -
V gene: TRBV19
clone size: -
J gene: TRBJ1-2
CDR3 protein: CASRQGSYGYTF
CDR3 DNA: TGTGCCAGCAGACAAGGAAGCTATGGCTACACCTTC

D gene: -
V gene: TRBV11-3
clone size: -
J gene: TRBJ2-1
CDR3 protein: CASSSSGLGQFF
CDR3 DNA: TGTGCCAGCAGCTCTTCAGGGTTAGGGCAGTTCTTC

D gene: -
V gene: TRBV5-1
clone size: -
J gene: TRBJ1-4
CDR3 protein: CASSLNGGNEKLFF
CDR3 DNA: TGCGCCAGCAGCTTGAATGGGGGGAATGAAAAACTGTTTTTT

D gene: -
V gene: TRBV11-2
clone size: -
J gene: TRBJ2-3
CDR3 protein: CASSLDSLGTQYF
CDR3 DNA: TGTGCCAGCAGCTTAGATAGCCTGGGTACGCAGTATTTT

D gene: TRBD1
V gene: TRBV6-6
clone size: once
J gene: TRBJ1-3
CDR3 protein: CASGWMDRPAGNTIYF
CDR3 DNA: TGTGCCAGCGGTTGGATGGACAGGCCAGCTGGAAACACCATATATTTT

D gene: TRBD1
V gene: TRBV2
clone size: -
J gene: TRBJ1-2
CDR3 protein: CASSVRLPGQGAKGYTF
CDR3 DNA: TGTGCCAGCAGTGTAAGGCTTCCGGGACAGGGGGCAAAAGGCTACACCTTC

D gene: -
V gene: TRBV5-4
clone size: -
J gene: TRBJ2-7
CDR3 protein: CASSLGGVGWNEQYF
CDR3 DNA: TGTGCCAGCAGCCTGGGGGGCGTTGGATGGAACGAGCAGTACTTC

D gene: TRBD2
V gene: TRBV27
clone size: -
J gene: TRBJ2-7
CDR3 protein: CASSLWGGSYEQYF
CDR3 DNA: TGTGCCAGCAGTTTGTGGGGGGGCTCCTACGAGCAGTACTTC

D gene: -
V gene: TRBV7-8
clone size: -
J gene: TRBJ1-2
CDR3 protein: CASSLAENYGYTF
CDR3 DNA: TGTGCCAGCAGCTTAGCGGAGAACTATGGCTACACCTTC

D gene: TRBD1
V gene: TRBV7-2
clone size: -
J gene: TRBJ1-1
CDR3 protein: CASSPDRGGATEAFF
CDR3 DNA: TGTGCCAGCAGCCCAGACAGGGGGGGTGCCACTGAAGCTTTCTTT

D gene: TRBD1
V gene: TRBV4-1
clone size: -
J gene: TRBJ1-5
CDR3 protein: CASSQDPGQGGRPQHF
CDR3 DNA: TGCGCCAGCAGCCAAGATCCGGGACAGGGGGGGAGGCCCCAGCATTTT

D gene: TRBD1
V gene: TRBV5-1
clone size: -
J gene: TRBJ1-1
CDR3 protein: CASSPGTGDILTEAFF
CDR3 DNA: TGCGCCAGCAGCCCAGGGACAGGGGATATACTCACTGAAGCTTTCTTT

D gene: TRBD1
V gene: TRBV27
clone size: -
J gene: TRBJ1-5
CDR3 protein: CASSRGQGGDQPQHF
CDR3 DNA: TGTGCCAGCAGCCGGGGACAGGGCGGCGATCAGCCCCAGCATTTT

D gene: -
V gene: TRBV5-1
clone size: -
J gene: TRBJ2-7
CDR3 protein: CASSFQYEQYF
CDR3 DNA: TGCGCCAGCAGCTTTCAGTACGAGCAGTACTTC

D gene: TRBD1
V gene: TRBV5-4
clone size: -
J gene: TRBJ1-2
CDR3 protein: CASSSGTGWNYGYTF
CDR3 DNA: TGTGCCAGCAGCTCCGGGACAGGGTGGAACTATGGCTACACCTTC

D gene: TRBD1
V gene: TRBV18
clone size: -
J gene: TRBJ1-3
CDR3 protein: CASSLPGGQGNTIYF
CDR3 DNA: TGTGCCAGCTCTCTGCCAGGGGGGCAAGGAAACACCATATATTTT

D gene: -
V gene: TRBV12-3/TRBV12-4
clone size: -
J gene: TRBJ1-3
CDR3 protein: CASSRSGNTIYF
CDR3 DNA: TGTGCCAGCAGTCGGTCTGGAAACACCATATATTTT

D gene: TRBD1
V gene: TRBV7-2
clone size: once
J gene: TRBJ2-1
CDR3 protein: CASSLKRQGQFF
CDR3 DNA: TGTGCCAGCAGCTTAAAAAGACAGGGCCAGTTCTTC

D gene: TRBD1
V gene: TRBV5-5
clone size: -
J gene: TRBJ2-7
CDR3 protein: CASSVIGQGAGEQYF
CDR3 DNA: TGTGCCAGCAGCGTGATAGGACAGGGGGCCGGGGAGCAGTACTTC

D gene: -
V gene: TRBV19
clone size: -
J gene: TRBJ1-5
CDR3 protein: CATGIHRVDQPQHF
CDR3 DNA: TGTGCCACCGGAATCCACAGGGTAGATCAGCCCCAGCATTTT

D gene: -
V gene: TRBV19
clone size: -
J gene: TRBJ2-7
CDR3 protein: CASSISQAGTIDEQYF
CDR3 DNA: TGTGCCAGTAGTATTTCCCAGGCAGGGACAATCGACGAGCAGTACTTC

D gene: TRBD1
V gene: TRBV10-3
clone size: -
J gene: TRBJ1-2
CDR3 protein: CAIGQGAQEHGYTF
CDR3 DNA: TGTGCCATCGGACAGGGGGCGCAGGAACATGGCTACACCTTC

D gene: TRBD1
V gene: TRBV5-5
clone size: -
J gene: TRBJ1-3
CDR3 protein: CASSATQGGSGNTIYF
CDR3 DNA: TGTGCCAGCAGCGCTACCCAGGGGGGCTCTGGAAACACCATATATTTT

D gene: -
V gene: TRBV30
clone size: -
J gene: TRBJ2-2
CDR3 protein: CAWSDVGGAGAGELFF
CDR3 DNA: TGTGCCTGGAGTGATGTGGGTGGGGCCGGCGCCGGGGAGCTGTTTTTT

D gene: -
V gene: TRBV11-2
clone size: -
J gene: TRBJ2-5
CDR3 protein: CASSLARARLETQYF
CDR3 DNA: TGTGCCAGCAGCTTAGCCAGGGCGAGGTTAGAGACCCAGTACTTC

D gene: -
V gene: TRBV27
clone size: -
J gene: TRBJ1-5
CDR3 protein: CASSLSGGHQPQHF
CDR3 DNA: TGTGCCAGCAGTTTATCGGGGGGTCATCAGCCCCAGCATTTT

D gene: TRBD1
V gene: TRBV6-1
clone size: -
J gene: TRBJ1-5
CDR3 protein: CASSEEWAGGQPQHF
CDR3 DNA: TGTGCCAGCAGTGAAGAGTGGGCAGGGGGTCAGCCCCAGCATTTT

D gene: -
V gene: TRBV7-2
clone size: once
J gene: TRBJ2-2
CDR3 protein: CASSSGRDITGELFF
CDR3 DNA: TGTGCCAGCAGCTCGGGGAGGGACATTACCGGGGAGCTGTTTTTT

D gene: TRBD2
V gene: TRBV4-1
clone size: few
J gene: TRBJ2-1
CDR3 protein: CASSQDRTSGGFSYNEQFF
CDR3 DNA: TGCGCCAGCAGCCAAGATCGTACTAGCGGGGGGTTTTCCTACAATGAGCAGTTCTTC